Included here is one TCR beta chain sequence, with context. Its antigen remains unknown. The CDR3 runs 14 residues. V lost 0 bases and J lost 5, with 9 bases in between. Per the germline V gene, CDR1 is SGHNT and CDR2 is YYREEE (reference sequence). The sample belongs to a study of Ad26.COV2.S vaccination and SARS-CoV-2 variants. Repertoires were generated with immunoSEQ multiplex PCR, while TCRdb's copy carries only in-frame clones and drops some. The data show roughly 380,000 clones, with roughly 84% seen just once and 2.5% to 3.5% held by the top ten. The treatment here: roughly 20 received Ad26.COV2.S at low or high dose, single or two shots; several received placebo; per-sample allocation not given. Sampling was done on day 63 after the first vaccine or placebo injection. A Boston adult aged 18-55 years was the donor. General study results and limits: Placebo recipients had lower spike-specific TCR breadth than vaccine recipients. Following vaccination, spike-specific CD8+ and CD4+ T cell responses reportedly exhibited substantial breadth.

This sample comprised peripheral blood, obtained in a trial of Ad26.COV2.S vaccine versus placebo. The V gene is TRBV5-4, the J gene TRBJ2-1; D is unclear. The TCR comes from a person aged 18-65 years who received the Ad26.COV2.S COVID-19 vaccine or a placebo. CDR3 DNA sequence: TGTGCCAGCAGCTTGGACAAGGAAAACAATGAGCAGTTCTTC. Translated, it gives CASSLDKENNEQFF.